Ten or more counts support the clone carrying this T cell receptor beta chain. Scientists amplified the TCR beta CDR3 regions from RNA transcripts. The first-round RT-PCR employed HTBI primers together with the Qiagen OneStep RT-PCR kit. A multiplex PCR was then performed as the second round. MiXCR, run by TCRdb on the multiplex PCR reads, gives a single entry per CDR3 protein. Of some 520,000 distinct CDR3 sequences detected, around 14% appear once; the ten largest clones hold 9.5% to 10%. This entry is derived from a study of Graves' ophthalmopathy and Graves' hyperthyroidism. Looking at the study overall: Before any treatment, peripheral blood was taken at the initial diagnosis.

A duration under 3 months, NOSPECS ≥4, CAS ≥3 and moderate-to-severe activity characterized the donors with ophthalmopathy. Other autoimmune diseases, uncontrolled infections, pregnancy and lactation each led to patient exclusion. V gave up 5 bases and J gave up 0 bases, with 13 bases separating them. The CDR3 has 15 residues. The clonotype originates from a woman in her thirties with Graves' ophthalmopathy. Input material: blood. The chain employs TRBV12-3 or TRBV12-4 and TRBJ2-5; D might be TRBD2 (6 bases). The CDR3 DNA is TGTGCCAGCAGTGACCTTAGCGGAAACCAAGAGACCCAGTACTTC. Encoded protein: CASSDLSGNQETQYF.